The present T cell receptor beta chain was sequenced within a study of graft-versus-host responses after intestinal transplantation. Study details: Anti-thymocyte globulin served as induction for all recipients, who then took tacrolimus and steroids for about 3 years. Regarding the study as a whole: Allografts of patients with graft-donor T cell macrochimerism showed high graft-versus-host to host-versus-graft clone ratios.

Trimming removed 4 bases at V and 2 bases at J, with 17 bases between. Germline loops: CDR1 SEHNR, CDR2 FQNEAQ (reference sequence). The CDR3 extends over 16 amino acids. Libraries were prepared by immunoSEQ multiplex PCR; TCRdb keeps only in-frame clonotypes and omits some of them. The sample contains around 89,000 clones, around 93% of which appear only once. In this sample, this clone turned up a few times. Its antigen is undetermined. The clonotype was recovered from a human donor who was the organ donor for an intestinal transplant. The sequences come from unstimulated CD8+ T cells sorted from spleen or lymph node cells, collected before transplant. This chain uses TRBV7-9 with TRBJ1-2, with D possibly TRBD1 on 5 matching bases. Here the CDR3 DNA reads TGTGCCAGCAGCTCCCCTCCGACAGCCCAAAACTATGGCTACACCTTC. Encoded protein: CASSSPPTAQNYGYTF. Full variable domain (remainder filled in from reference TRBV7-9 and TRBJ1-2): DTGVSQNPRHKITKRGQNVTFRCDPISEHNRLYWYRQTLGQGPEFLTYFQNEAQLEKSRLLSDRFSAERPKGSFSTLEIQRTEQGDSAMYLCASSSPPTAQNYGYTFGSGTRLTVV.